Below are 12 T cell receptor beta chains sequenced from a single sample in a study of CD8+ T cells in alopecia areata. cDNA serving as the sequencing template came from extracted, reverse transcribed RNA. Method: immunoSEQ multiplex PCR; TCRdb's copy keeps in-frame clones and lacks some. The sample has about 140,000 clones, approximately 60% seen once. Sample: CD4+ T cells sorted from blood. The receptors here all came from a human donor in good health.

V and J are TRBV28 and TRBJ1-5, with 7 bases lining up with TRBD1. Looked up from germline, CDR1 is MDHEN and CDR2 is SYDVKM. This CDR3 is built from 15 residues. Trimming at V came to 6 bases and at J to 5 bases, leaving 10 bases not matched to a gene. CDR3 nucleotides: TGTGCCAGCAGCTCACAGGGGATTGTGCATCAGCCCCAGCATTTT. Translation gives CASSSQGIVHQPQHF.

The chain carries TRBV9 and TRBJ2-3, with 9 bases aligning to TRBD2. After removal of 0 bases from V and 3 bases from J, the junction contained 8 bases not matched to a gene. Germline-derived CDR1 and CDR2 are SGDLS and YYNGEE. The CDR3 loop spans 17 amino acids. The chain's CDR3 is CASSVAGSGRVTDTQYF. CDR3 coding DNA: TGTGCCAGCAGCGTAGCGGGTAGCGGGAGAGTAACAGATACGCAGTATTTT.

This clone appeared a single time. This chain uses TRBV11-2 with TRBJ2-5; tentative D call: TRBD1 (5 bases). The CDR3 is made up of 14 amino acids. CDR1 is SGHAT, CDR2 FQNNGV, per germline. The V and J ends lost 0 bases and 7 bases respectively, with 12 bases between them. DNA of the CDR3: TGTGCCAGCAGCTTAGAGCGCTTGCAGGGGACCCAGTACTTC. Translating it yields CASSLERLQGTQYF.

This clone was observed many times. The DNA for the CDR3 is TGTGCCAGCAGTCCCCGCGGGGGTGGCTACACCTTC. Translation: CASSPRGGGYTF. V and J are TRBV6-6 and TRBJ1-2; possibly TRBD1 for D (5 bases). V shed 5 bases and J shed 7 bases, with 11 bases lying between them. The CDR3 extends over 12 amino acids. Germline values: CDR1 MNHNY, CDR2 SVGAGI (reference sequence).

This clone was picked up a small number of times. The J gene is TRBJ1-1, the V gene TRBV4-2; D remains ambiguous. CDR1 and CDR2 (germline): LGHNA, YNFKEQ. The CDR3 sequence is 11 residues long. V was pared by 5 bases and J by 11 bases, with 12 bases between. CDR3 bases: TGTGCCAGCAGCGGGGAAGGCGGGGCTTTCTTT. Amino acid sequence: CASSGEGGAFF.

This clone was recorded a few times. V usage is TRBV15 and J usage is TRBJ1-1; possibly TRBD1 for D (5 bases). This CDR3 comprises 15 residues. CDR1 is LNHNV, CDR2 YYDKDF, per germline (reference sequence). The V gene lost 3 bases and the J gene lost 0 bases, with 11 bases spanning the gap. CDR3 amino acids: CATSSGQGMNTEAFF. DNA of the CDR3: TGTGCCACCAGCAGTGGCCAGGGAATGAACACTGAAGCTTTCTTT.

This clone appeared a few times. The chain links TRBV4-1 to TRBJ2-1, with D possibly being TRBD2 (6 bases). The CDR3 runs to 14 residues. The ends were cut back, 4 bases at V and 4 bases at J, with 11 bases in the middle. Germline CDR1 is MGHRA and CDR2 is YSYEKL. CDR3 DNA: TGCGCCAGCAGCCCCACTAGCAGGTACAATGAGCAGTTCTTC. This encodes CASSPTSRYNEQFF.

This rearrangement joins TRBV7-9 to TRBJ2-6; D possibly matches TRBD1 or TRBD2 (5 bases each). Per germline, CDR1 SEHNR and CDR2 FQNEAQ (reference sequence). Trimming shortened V by 2 bases and J by 0 bases, and 11 bases separated the two germline ends. The CDR3 spans 17 residues. The CDR3 nucleotides are TGTGCCAGCAGCTTATTGGGACGGAGCTCTGGGGCCAACGTCCTGACTTTC. Residues: CASSLLGRSSGANVLTF.

This chain connects TRBV6-5 to TRBJ2-7; the D gene could be TRBD1 or TRBD2 (6 bases each). The CDR3 sequence is 15 residues long. Trimming pared 4 bases from V and 0 bases from J, leaving 13 bases between. Germline V gene lookup returns CDR1 MNHEY and CDR2 SVGAGI. For the CDR3, the DNA is TGTGCCAGCAGTTCAGGGGAGGTCGTCTCCTACGAGCAGTACTTC. Protein product: CASSSGEVVSYEQYF.

The chain uses TRBV29-1 and TRBJ2-7; D call uncertain. V lost 5 bases and J 0 bases, leaving 8 bases between the germline ends. The CDR3 has 12 amino acids. Germline V gene lookup returns CDR1 SQVTM and CDR2 ANQGSEA. CDR3 residues: CSVLDRSYEQYF. The CDR3 DNA sequence: TGCAGCGTTTTGGACCGCTCCTACGAGCAGTACTTC.

The gene calls are TRBV6-6 and TRBJ2-1; the D gene is possibly TRBD1 (6 bases). From germline, CDR1 is MNHNY and CDR2 SVGAGI (reference sequence). This CDR3 has 14 residues. V lost 5 bases and J lost 5, with 13 bases in between. The CDR3 bases are TGTGCCAGCAGTGACACAGGGTTCCACAATGAGCAGTTCTTC. Encoded protein: CASSDTGFHNEQFF.

This clone has only a few counts. The genes are TRBV29-1 and TRBJ1-2; 9 nucleotides agree with TRBD1. CDR1 SQVTM and CDR2 ANQGSEA come from the germline V gene. The J segment lost 8 bases and the V segment lost 7 bases, leaving 8 bases of the junction unmatched. This CDR3 region has 12 residues. In DNA form, the CDR3 reads TGCAGCGCACGGACAGGGGAACTCGGCTACACCTTC. Its translation: CSARTGELGYTF. Together with reference TRBV29-1 and TRBJ1-2, the CDR3 gives the full variable domain: SAVISQKPSRDICQRGTSLTIQCQVDSQVTMMFWYRQQPGQSLTLIATANQGSEATYESGFVIDKFPISRPNLTFSTLTVSNMSPEDSSIYLCSARTGELGYTFGSGTRLTVV.